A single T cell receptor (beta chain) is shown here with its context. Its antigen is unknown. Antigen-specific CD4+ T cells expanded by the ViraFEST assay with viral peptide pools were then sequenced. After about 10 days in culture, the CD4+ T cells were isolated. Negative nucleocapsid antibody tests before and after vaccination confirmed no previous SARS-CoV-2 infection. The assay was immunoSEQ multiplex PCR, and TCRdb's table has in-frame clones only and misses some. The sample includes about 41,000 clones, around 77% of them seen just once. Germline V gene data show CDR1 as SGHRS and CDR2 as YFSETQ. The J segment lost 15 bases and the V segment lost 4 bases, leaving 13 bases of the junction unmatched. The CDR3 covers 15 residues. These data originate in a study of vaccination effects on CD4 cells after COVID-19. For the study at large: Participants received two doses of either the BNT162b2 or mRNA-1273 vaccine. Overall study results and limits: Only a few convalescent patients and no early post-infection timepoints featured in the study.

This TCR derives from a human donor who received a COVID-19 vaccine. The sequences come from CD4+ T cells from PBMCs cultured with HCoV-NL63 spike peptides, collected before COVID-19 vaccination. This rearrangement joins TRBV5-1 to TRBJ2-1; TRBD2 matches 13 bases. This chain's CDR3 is CASSQGLAGDPVLFF. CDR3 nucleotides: TGCGCCAGCAGCCAAGGACTAGCGGGGGACCCGGTCTTGTTCTTC.